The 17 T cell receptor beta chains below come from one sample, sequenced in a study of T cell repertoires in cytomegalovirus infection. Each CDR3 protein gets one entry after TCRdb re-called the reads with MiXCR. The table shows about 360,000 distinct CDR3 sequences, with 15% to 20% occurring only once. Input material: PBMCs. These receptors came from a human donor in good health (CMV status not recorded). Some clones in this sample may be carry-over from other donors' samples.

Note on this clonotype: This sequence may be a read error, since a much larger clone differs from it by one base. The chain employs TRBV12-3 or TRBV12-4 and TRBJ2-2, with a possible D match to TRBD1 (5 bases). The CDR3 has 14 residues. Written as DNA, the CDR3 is TGTGCCAACAGTACAACAGGGAACACCGGGGAGCTGTTTTTT. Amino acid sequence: CANSTTGNTGELFF.

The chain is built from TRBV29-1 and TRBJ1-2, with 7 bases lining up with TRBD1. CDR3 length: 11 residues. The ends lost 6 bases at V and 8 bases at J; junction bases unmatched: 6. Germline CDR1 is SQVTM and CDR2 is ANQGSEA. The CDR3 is CSVRGRGGYTF. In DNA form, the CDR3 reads TGCAGCGTGAGGGGGCGTGGAGGCTACACCTTC. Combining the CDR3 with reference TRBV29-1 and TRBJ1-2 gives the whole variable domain SAVISQKPSRDICQRGTSLTIQCQVDSQVTMMFWYRQQPGQSLTLIATANQGSEATYESGFVIDKFPISRPNLTFSTLTVSNMSPEDSSIYLCSVRGRGGYTFGSGTRLTVV.

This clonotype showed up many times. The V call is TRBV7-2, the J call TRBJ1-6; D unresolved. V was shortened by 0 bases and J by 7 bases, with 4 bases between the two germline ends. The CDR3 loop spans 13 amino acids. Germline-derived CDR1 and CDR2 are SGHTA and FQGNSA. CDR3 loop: CASSLALNSPLHF. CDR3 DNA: TGTGCCAGCAGCTTAGCACTCAATTCACCCCTCCACTTT.

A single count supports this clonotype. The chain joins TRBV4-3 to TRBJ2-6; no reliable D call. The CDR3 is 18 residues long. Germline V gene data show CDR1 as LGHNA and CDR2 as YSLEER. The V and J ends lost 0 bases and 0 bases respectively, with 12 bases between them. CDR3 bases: TGCGCCAGCAGCCAAGAAAGAACAGCACCCTCTGGGGCCAACGTCCTGACTTTC. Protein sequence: CASSQERTAPSGANVLTF.

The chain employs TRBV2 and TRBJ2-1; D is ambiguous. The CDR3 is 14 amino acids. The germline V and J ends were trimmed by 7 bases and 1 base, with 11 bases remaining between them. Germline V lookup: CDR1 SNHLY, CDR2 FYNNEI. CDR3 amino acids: CASISDLSYNEQFF. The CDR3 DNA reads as TGTGCCAGCATTTCTGACTTGTCCTACAATGAGCAGTTCTTC.

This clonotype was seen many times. The CDR3 coding sequence is TGTGCCAGCAGCTTAGGACGGGGACCAGATACGCAGTATTTT. Protein: CASSLGRGPDTQYF. The chain combines TRBV7-2 with TRBJ2-3; D might be TRBD1 or TRBD2, each matching 5 bases. This CDR3 has 14 residues. Germline V gene lookup returns CDR1 SGHTA and CDR2 FQGNSA. Trimming stripped 1 base from V and 4 bases from J, with 9 bases between.

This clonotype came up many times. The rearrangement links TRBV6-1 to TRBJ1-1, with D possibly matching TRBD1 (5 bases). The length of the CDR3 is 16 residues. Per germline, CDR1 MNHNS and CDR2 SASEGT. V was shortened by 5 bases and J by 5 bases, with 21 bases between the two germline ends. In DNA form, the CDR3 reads TGTGCCAGCAGTCTCTCTTTGTCGGTGGAGGGGACTGAAGCTTTCTTT. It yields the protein CASSLSLSVEGTEAFF.

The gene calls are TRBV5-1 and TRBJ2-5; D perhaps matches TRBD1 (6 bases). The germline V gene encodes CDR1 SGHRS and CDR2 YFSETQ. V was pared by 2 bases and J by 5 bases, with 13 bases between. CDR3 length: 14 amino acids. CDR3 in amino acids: CASSFGQPRETQYF. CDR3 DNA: TGCGCCAGCAGCTTCGGACAGCCTCGCGAGACCCAGTACTTC. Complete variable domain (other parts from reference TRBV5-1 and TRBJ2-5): KAGVTQTPRYLIKTRGQQVTLSCSPISGHRSVSWYQQTPGQGLQFLFEYFSETQRNKGNFPGRFSGRQFSNSRSEMNVSTLELGDSALYLCASSFGQPRETQYFGPGTRLLVL.

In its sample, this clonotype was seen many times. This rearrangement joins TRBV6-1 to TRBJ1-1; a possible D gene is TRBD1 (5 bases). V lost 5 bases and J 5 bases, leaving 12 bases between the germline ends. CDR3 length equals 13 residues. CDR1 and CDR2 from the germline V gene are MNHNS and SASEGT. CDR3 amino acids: CASSWGEGTEAFF. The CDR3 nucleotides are TGTGCCAGCAGTTGGGGGGAAGGGACTGAAGCTTTCTTT.

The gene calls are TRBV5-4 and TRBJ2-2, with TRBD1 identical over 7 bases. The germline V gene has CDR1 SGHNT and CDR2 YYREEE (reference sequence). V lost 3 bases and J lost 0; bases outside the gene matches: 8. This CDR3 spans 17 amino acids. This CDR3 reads CASSSAKDRSNTGELFF. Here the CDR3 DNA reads TGTGCCAGCAGCTCGGCTAAGGACAGGTCGAACACCGGGGAGCTGTTTTTT.

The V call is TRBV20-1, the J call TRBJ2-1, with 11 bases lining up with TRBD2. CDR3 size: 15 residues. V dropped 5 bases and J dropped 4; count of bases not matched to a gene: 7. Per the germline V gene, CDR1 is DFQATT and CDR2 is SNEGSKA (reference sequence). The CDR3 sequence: CSALPGLAEYNEQFF. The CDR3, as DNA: TGCAGTGCTCTTCCGGGACTAGCGGAGTACAATGAGCAGTTCTTC.

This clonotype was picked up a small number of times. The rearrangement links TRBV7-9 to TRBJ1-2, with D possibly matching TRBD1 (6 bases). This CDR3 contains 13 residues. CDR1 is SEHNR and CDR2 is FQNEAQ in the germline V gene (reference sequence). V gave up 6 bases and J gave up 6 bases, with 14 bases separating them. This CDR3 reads CASREQGRDGYTF. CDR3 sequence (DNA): TGTGCCAGCAGGGAACAGGGACGGGATGGCTACACCTTC.

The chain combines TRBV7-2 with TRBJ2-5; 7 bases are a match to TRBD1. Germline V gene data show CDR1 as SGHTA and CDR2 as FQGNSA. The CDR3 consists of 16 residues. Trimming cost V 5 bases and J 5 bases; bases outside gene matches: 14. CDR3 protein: CASSPDSTGVDETQYF. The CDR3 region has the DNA TGTGCCAGCAGCCCCGACTCCACAGGGGTAGACGAGACCCAGTACTTC.

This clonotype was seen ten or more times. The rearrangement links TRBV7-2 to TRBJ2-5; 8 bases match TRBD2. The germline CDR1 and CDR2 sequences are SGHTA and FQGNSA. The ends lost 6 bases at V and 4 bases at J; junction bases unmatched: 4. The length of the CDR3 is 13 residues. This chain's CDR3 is CASRVAGSETQYF. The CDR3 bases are TGTGCCAGCAGGGTAGCGGGGTCAGAGACCCAGTACTTC.

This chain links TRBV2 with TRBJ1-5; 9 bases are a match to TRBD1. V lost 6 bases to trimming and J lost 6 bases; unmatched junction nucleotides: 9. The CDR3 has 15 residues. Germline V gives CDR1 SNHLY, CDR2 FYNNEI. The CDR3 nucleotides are TGTGCCAGCAGGAGGGGGACAGGGCCGATTCAGCCCCAGCATTTT. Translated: CASRRGTGPIQPQHF.

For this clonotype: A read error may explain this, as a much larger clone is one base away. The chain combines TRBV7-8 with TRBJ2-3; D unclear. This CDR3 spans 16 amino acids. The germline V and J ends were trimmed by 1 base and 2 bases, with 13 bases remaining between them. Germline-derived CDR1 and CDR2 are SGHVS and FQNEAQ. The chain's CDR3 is CASSLVKGENTDTQYF. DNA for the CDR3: TGTGCCAGCAGCTTAGTTAAAGGCGAGAACACAGATACGCAGTATTTT.

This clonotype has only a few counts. CDR3 region: CAMTSGQETQYF. Here the CDR3 DNA reads TGTGCCATGACTAGCGGGCAAGAGACCCAGTACTTC. The J gene is TRBJ2-5, the V gene TRBV2; 10 bases are shared with TRBD2. Germline V gene data show CDR1 as SNHLY and CDR2 as FYNNEI. J lost 2 bases, V lost 10 bases, and 1 base had no gene match. CDR3 size: 12 residues.